This T cell receptor beta chain is from a study of T-cell reconstitution after alpha-beta-depleted transplantation in children. There are many counts of this clonotype. V shed 1 base, J shed 6 bases, and the junction held 3 bases outside the gene matches. The CDR3 contains 14 residues. Unique molecular identifiers featured in how the TCRbeta library was prepared. TCRdb redid the calling of the PCR reads with MiXCR, one entry per CDR3 protein. The sample has about 610,000 distinct CDR3 sequences, about 11% seen once. Material: PBMCs from the stem cell graft donor, obtained from the stem cell graft. The TCR originated in a human donor who donated a stem cell graft to a child with acute myeloid leukemia. V usage is TRBV12-3 or TRBV12-4 and J usage is TRBJ2-7; 10 nucleotides line up with TRBD1. The CDR3 here is CASSLGTGGFEQYF. The CDR3 coding sequence is TGTGCCAGCAGTTTAGGGACAGGGGGTTTCGAGCAGTACTTC.